This T cell receptor (beta chain) is from a study of long-term antiretroviral therapy in people with HIV. Study-level results: ART-treated samples gained diversity yet remained below transplant donor controls. HIV repertoires spanned tighter CDR3 length ranges than controls did.

Turning to this clone: Its antigen is undetermined.

The CDR3 covers 14 residues. The germline gives CDR1 SGHRS, CDR2 YFSETQ. Trimming removed 1 base at V and 5 bases at J, with 10 bases between. Each donor had at least one pre-ART and at least two post-ART PBMC samples. It was version v3.0 of the immunoSEQ assay that was run at survey level. Sequencing aimed at about 35,000-50,000 T-cell genomes per sample. This table comes from immunoSEQ multiplex PCR, and its TCRdb copy is limited to in-frame clones, with some not included. The repertoire holds tens of thousands of clones, with about 95% as singletons. Sequencing used unsorted PBMCs, obtained 5.3 years after starting antiretroviral therapy. The TCR originated in a man aged 45-60 years with HIV. The V and J genes are TRBV5-1 and TRBJ2-1; TRBD1 might be the D (6 bases). The CDR3 is CASSLIKGDNEQFF. DNA of the CDR3: TGCGCCAGCAGCTTGATAAAGGGGGACAATGAGCAGTTCTTC.